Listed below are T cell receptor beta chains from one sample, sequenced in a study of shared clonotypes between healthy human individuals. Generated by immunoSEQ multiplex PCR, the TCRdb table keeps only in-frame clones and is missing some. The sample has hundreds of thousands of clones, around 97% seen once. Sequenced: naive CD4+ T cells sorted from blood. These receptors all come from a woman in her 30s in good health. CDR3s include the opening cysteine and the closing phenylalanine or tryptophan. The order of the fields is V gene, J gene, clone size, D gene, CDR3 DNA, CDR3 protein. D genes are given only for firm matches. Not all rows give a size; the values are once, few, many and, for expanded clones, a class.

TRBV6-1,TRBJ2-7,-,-,TGTGCCAGCAGTGAATATGGCGGGGACTCCTACGAGCAGTACTTC,CASSEYGGDSYEQYF
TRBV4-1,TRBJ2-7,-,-,TGCGCCAGCGCCAGCATATTTATCTGGGCTAGCGACAGCGACGGCGAGCAGTACTTC,CASASIFIWASDSDGEQYF
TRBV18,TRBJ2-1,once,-,TGTGCCAGCTCACCTACCGGGCCAACCTGGGGGAATGAGCAGTTCTTC,CASSPTGPTWGNEQFF
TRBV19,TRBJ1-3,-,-,TGTGCCAGTATGGGTGGAAACTCTGGAAACACCATATATTTT,CASMGGNSGNTIYF
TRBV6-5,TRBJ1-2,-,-,TGTGCCAGCAGTTACTCAGTCGGGAACTATGGCTACACCTTC,CASSYSVGNYGYTF
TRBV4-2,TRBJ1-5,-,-,TGTGCCAGCAGCCAAGGCAGGCATCAGCCCCAGCATTTT,CASSQGRHQPQHF
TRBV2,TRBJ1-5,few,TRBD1,TGTGCCAGCAGGGGGGACAGCGAACTTCAGCCCCAGCATTTT,CASRGDSELQPQHF
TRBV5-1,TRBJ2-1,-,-,TGCGCCAGCAGCTTGGTTCAGCATGAGCAGTTCTTC,CASSLVQHEQFF
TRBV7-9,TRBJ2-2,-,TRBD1,TGTGCCAGCACCCCGACAGGGTCGAGCTCGGACACCGGGGAGCTGTTTTTT,CASTPTGSSSDTGELFF
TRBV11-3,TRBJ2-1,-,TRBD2,TGTGCCAGCAGCGCGCGGACTAGCAACTACAATGAGCAGTTCTTC,CASSARTSNYNEQFF
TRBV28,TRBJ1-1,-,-,TGTGCCAGCAGTTTTTCGGGGCCCCGGGGGAACACTGAAGCTTTCTTT,CASSFSGPRGNTEAFF
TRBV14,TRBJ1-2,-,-,TGTGCCAGCAGCACCCAATCCGGGACCCCAGCCGGCTACACCTTC,CASSTQSGTPAGYTF
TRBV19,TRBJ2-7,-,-,TGTGCCAGTAGTATTTCGGGCGGGGGCACCTACGAGCAGTACTTC,CASSISGGGTYEQYF
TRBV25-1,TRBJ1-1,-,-,TGTGCCAGCAGTGAATGGGACCTATTAGGGCGCCGGGACACTGAAGCTTTCTTT,CASSEWDLLGRRDTEAFF
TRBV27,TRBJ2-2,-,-,TGTGCCAGCAGAACCCTGACCCGTAGCCCCACCGGGGAGCTGTTTTTT,CASRTLTRSPTGELFF
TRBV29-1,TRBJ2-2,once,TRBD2,TGCAGCGTTAACCTAGCGGGAGCTACCACCGGGGAGCTGTTTTTT,CSVNLAGATTGELFF
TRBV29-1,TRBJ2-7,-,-,TGCGGCGCCTCTTTACGGGGGTTAACCGCCGAGCAGTACTTC,CGASLRGLTAEQYF
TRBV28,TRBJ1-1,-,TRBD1,TGTGCCAGTCAGGGGGCGGGTCGCACTGAAGCTTTCTTT,CASQGAGRTEAFF
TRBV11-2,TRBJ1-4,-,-,TGTGCCAGCACCAAGGAGGACAGAGAAAAACTGTTTTTT,CASTKEDREKLFF
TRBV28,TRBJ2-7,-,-,TGTGCCGTGGGGACCGGCCCAAGCTACGAGCAGTACTTC,CAVGTGPSYEQYF
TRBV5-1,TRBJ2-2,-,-,TGCGCCAGCAGCTTCCGGGGGAGAAGTAGCACCGGGGAGCTGTTTTTT,CASSFRGRSSTGELFF
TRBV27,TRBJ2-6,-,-,TGTGCCAGCAGTTCGGTCTCTGGGGCCAACGTCCTGACTTTC,CASSSVSGANVLTF
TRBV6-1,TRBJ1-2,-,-,TGTGCCAGCATGGGGCAGGCTGGCTACACCTTC,CASMGQAGYTF
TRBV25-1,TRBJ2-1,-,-,TGTGCCCCGAACAGGGAGCAGTTCTTC,CAPNREQFF
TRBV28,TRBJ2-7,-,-,TGTGCCAGCAGTCCCTACCACGAGCAGTACTTC,CASSPYHEQYF
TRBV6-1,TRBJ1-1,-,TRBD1,TGTGCCAGCAGATCGTACAGGGGCGCGGGCACTGAAGCTTTCTTT,CASRSYRGAGTEAFF
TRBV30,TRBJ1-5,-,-,TGTGCCTGGAGTGTACGGCAGAGGATGGCGCCCCAGCATTTT,CAWSVRQRMAPQHF
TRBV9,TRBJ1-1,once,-,TGTGCCAGCAGCCTCGCCGGGGGGGTCACGAACACTGAAGCTTTCTTT,CASSLAGGVTNTEAFF
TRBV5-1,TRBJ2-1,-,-,TGCGCCAGCAGCTCCGGACGGTACAATGAGCAGTTCTTC,CASSSGRYNEQFF
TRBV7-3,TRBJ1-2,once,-,TGTGCCAGCAGCCCACAACCGGGACTCTATGGCTACACCTTC,CASSPQPGLYGYTF
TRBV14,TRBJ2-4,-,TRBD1,TGTGCCAGCAGCCCCGGACAGGGGGTGGTCGGTAGGGACATTCAGTACTTC,CASSPGQGVVGRDIQYF
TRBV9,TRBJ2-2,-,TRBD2,TGTGCCAGCAGCGTTGAACTAGCGGCTAACACCGGGGAGCTGTTTTTT,CASSVELAANTGELFF
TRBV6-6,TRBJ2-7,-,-,TGTGCCAGCAGTTATCAGGCAGGCCGTGGGGAGCAGTACTTC,CASSYQAGRGEQYF
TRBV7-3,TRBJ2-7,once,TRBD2,TGTGCCAGCAGCCCCGGACTAGCGGGAGGGCCCTACGAGCAGTACTTC,CASSPGLAGGPYEQYF
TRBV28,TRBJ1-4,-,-,TGTGCCAGCAGTTTCTTCAAGGGGTCTAGTGAAAAACTGTTTTTT,CASSFFKGSSEKLFF
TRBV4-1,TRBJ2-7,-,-,TGCGCCAGCAGCCAAGTCTACAAGTACGAGCAGTACTTC,CASSQVYKYEQYF
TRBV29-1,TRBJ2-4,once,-,TGCAGCGTTGCGTGGGGATCCAAAAACATTCAGTACTTC,CSVAWGSKNIQYF
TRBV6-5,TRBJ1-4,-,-,TGTGCCAGCAGTCCGGGAGGAGGGTGGGAAAAACTGTTTTTT,CASSPGGGWEKLFF
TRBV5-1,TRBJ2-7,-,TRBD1,TGCGCCAGCAGCTTGGCGAGGGACAGTATAAGCTCCTACGAGCAGTACTTC,CASSLARDSISSYEQYF
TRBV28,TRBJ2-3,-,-,TGTGCCGGGGGTGACCCCGGCACAGATACGCAGTATTTT,CAGGDPGTDTQYF
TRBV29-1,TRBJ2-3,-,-,TGCAGCGTTGCCCAAGGTTACGGAAGCACAGATACGCAGTATTTT,CSVAQGYGSTDTQYF
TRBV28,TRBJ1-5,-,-,TGTGCCAGCAACTGGGACACTCAGCCCCAGCATTTT,CASNWDTQPQHF
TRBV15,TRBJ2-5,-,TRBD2,TGTGCCACCAGCAGAGTCCCGGGACTAGCGGGGGGCGGGGGGCCCCAGTACTTC,CATSRVPGLAGGGGPQYF
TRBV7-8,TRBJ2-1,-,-,TGTGCCAGCAGCTTGAGGAATGAGCAGTTCTTC,CASSLRNEQFF
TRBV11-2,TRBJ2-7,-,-,TGTGCCAGCAGCTCGACTAGGACCGAGCAGTACTTC,CASSSTRTEQYF
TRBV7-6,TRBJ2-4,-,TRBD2,TGTGCCAGCAGCTTAGAGGCGGTAGGGAGGGACATTCAGTACTTC,CASSLEAVGRDIQYF
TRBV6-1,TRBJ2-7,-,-,TGTGCCAGCAGTGCTAAGGCTACCGAGCAGTACTTC,CASSAKATEQYF
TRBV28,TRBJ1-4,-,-,TGTGCCAGCGGGGAGGCAACTAATGAAAAACTGTTTTTT,CASGEATNEKLFF
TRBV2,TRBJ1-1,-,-,TGTGCCAGCAGTGACATAGGGGCTCGGACTGAAGCTTTCTTT,CASSDIGARTEAFF
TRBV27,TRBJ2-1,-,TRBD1,TGTGCCAGCAGTCCTTTTCCGGGACAGGGCCCCTACAATGAGCAGTTCTTC,CASSPFPGQGPYNEQFF
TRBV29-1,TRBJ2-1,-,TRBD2,TGCAGCGTTGAACTCACTAGCGGACCCTACAATGAGCAGTTCTTC,CSVELTSGPYNEQFF
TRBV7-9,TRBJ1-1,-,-,TGTGCCAGCAGCACCCTGCGGCAGTTGAACACTGAAGCTTTCTTT,CASSTLRQLNTEAFF
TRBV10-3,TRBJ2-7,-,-,TGTGCCATCAGTGAAAGAGTAGCGGCAATCTACGAGCAGTACTTC,CAISERVAAIYEQYF
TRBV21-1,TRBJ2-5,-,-,TGTGCCAGCAGCAAGCTCCGACGGGAGGGCCTAAGGGGCTGGGGGACCCAGTACTTC,CASSKLRREGLRGWGTQYF
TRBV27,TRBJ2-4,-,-,TGTGCCAGCAGTTTTCTAGGGGGACACCCAACTGGGGCCAAAAACATTCAGTACTTC,CASSFLGGHPTGAKNIQYF
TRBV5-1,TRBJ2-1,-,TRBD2,TGCGCCAGCAGCCCGACGACTAGCGGGAAATACAATGAGCAGTTCTTC,CASSPTTSGKYNEQFF